This T cell receptor beta chain is from a study of cytomegalovirus exposure and HLA in healthy donors. V was shortened by 5 bases and J by 5 bases, with 25 bases between the two germline ends. Germline V gives CDR1 KGHSH, CDR2 LQKENI. The CDR3 extends over 17 amino acids. It was with 60 Vbeta and 13 Jbeta primers that the PCR ran. In the original workflow: In a later analysis, the count reached some 88 million unique TCR beta chains, with roughly 9.9 million shared. This table comes from immunoSEQ multiplex PCR, and its TCRdb copy is limited to in-frame clones, with some not included. V, J and clone size are taken as reported in that table, and D and trimming were inferred from the DNA itself. The top ten clones hold approximately 2.9% of a sample with roughly 190,000 clones, approximately 80% of them seen once.

Sequencing was done on a sample of PBMCs. The TCR sequence derives from a female donor in good health and CMV-seronegative. The rearrangement links TRBV18 to TRBJ2-7, with D possibly matching TRBD1 (6 bases). The CDR3 is CASSTDNPGALLDEQYF. The CDR3 DNA reads as TGTGCCAGCTCAACGGACAACCCAGGGGCGCTCTTGGACGAGCAGTACTTC.